These 32 T cell receptor beta chains originate from one sample sequenced in a study of cytomegalovirus exposure and HLA in healthy donors. PCR amplification relied on 60 Vbeta primers (plus 13 Jbeta primers). Using immunoSEQ multiplex PCR, the repertoire was profiled, and TCRdb retains in-frame clones only, with some absent. This table holds about 160,000 clones, 70% to 90% found once. The sequenced material came from PBMCs. All receptors derive from a woman younger than 35 in good health and CMV-seronegative.

V usage is TRBV5-1 and J usage is TRBJ1-2; D unresolved. CDR3 length: 14 residues. Germline lookup yields CDR1 SGHRS and CDR2 YFSETQ. Trimming removed 3 bases from V and 3 bases from J, with 12 bases in between. CDR3 DNA sequence: TGCGCCAGCAGCTGGGCGTACGGTGACTATGGCTACACCTTC. Its translation is CASSWAYGDYGYTF.

This rearrangement joins TRBV6-5 to TRBJ2-7, with D perhaps matching TRBD1 (6 bases). The CDR3 covers 11 residues. Per the germline V gene, CDR1 is MNHEY and CDR2 is SVGAGI. V shed 8 bases and J shed 3 bases, with 8 bases lying between them. CDR3 amino acids: CASGGVYEQYF. The CDR3 bases are TGTGCCAGCGGGGGCGTCTACGAGCAGTACTTC.

This sequence joins TRBV6-1 and TRBJ2-1; 8 bases agree with TRBD1. The CDR3 has 13 residues. Trimming took 6 bases from V and 7 from J; bases not matched to a gene: 5. Germline V gene sequence: CDR1 MNHNS, CDR2 SASEGT. CDR3 in DNA: TGTGCCAGCAGCGGACAGGGTCAGAATGAGCAGTTCTTC. Translating it yields CASSGQGQNEQFF.

The chain couples TRBV11-2 to TRBJ2-5; the D gene is possibly TRBD2 (6 bases). Trimming shortened V by 4 bases and J by 5 bases, and 17 bases separated the two germline ends. The CDR3 contains 15 residues. Germline CDR1 is SGHAT and CDR2 is FQNNGV. The CDR3 loop is CASSSWGDRGETQYF. CDR3 DNA: TGTGCCAGCAGCTCCTGGGGGGATCGGGGGGAGACCCAGTACTTC.

The chain employs TRBV5-1 and TRBJ2-1, with D uncertain. V dropped 1 base and J dropped 4 bases, with 6 bases sitting between them. The CDR3 is made up of 13 amino acids. In germline, CDR1 is SGHRS, CDR2 YFSETQ. The CDR3 coding sequence is TGCGCCAGCAGCTTGAACGGGTACAATGAGCAGTTCTTC. Its protein is CASSLNGYNEQFF.

The chain combines TRBV2 with TRBJ2-3; D gene uncertain. The CDR3 has 14 residues. Trimming pared 4 bases from V and 4 bases from J, leaving 12 bases between. Germline V gene lookup returns CDR1 SNHLY and CDR2 FYNNEI. CDR3 residues: CASSAVPGADTQYF. The CDR3 coding sequence is TGTGCCAGCAGTGCAGTGCCAGGCGCAGATACGCAGTATTTT.

This clone has more than one count but fewer than ten. This chain links TRBV5-5 with TRBJ2-2; 10 bases fit TRBD2. CDR3 length: 16 amino acids. The V and J ends lost 0 bases and 7 bases, in that order; junction bases with no gene match: 6. CDR1 is SGHKS and CDR2 is YYEKEE in the germline V gene (reference sequence). CDR3 loop: CASSLGLAGEVGELFF. The CDR3 nucleotides read TGTGCCAGCAGCTTGGGGCTAGCGGGAGAGGTCGGGGAGCTGTTTTTT.

This clone has a handful of counts. The chain links TRBV10-2 to TRBJ1-2; D possibly corresponds to TRBD1 (5 bases). CDR1 and CDR2 (germline): WSHSY, SAAADI. The CDR3 has 14 amino acids. The V gene lost 7 bases and the J gene lost 1 base, with 13 bases spanning the gap. This CDR3 is CASTGGSSNYGYTF. The DNA for the CDR3 is TGCGCCAGCACCGGGGGGAGCAGTAACTATGGCTACACCTTC.

CDR3 loop: CASSFLGLASTDTQYF. CDR3 nucleotide sequence: TGCGCCAGCAGCTTTTTGGGACTAGCGAGCACAGATACGCAGTATTTT. The J gene is TRBJ2-3, the V gene TRBV5-1; 10 bases agree with TRBD2. V shed 2 bases and J 0 bases; nucleotides not matched to a gene: 3. CDR1 is SGHRS, CDR2 YFSETQ, per germline. The CDR3 loop spans 16 amino acids.

The chain uses TRBV5-6 and TRBJ1-6, with 7 bases matching TRBD1. The CDR3 covers 16 residues. Germline V CDR1 and CDR2: SGHDT, YYEEEE. The trim removed 0 bases at V and 3 bases at J, leaving 3 bases unmatched. This CDR3 is CASSLVSGGYNSPLHF. CDR3 in DNA: TGTGCCAGCAGCTTGGTATCAGGGGGCTATAATTCACCCCTCCACTTT.

This chain connects TRBV2 to TRBJ2-2, with 8 bases aligning to TRBD1. CDR3 size: 16 residues. The germline CDR1 and CDR2 sequences are SNHLY and FYNNEI. V lost 7 bases and J lost 3; bases outside the gene matches: 10. The CDR3 loop is CASNEGLQGDTGELFF. The CDR3 DNA reads as TGTGCCAGCAACGAAGGGCTACAGGGGGACACCGGGGAGCTGTTTTTT. Using reference TRBV2 and TRBJ2-2 for the parts outside the CDR3, the full variable domain is EPEVTQTPSHQVTQMGQEVILRCVPISNHLYFYWYRQILGQKVEFLVSFYNNEISEKSEIFDDQFSVERPDGSNFTLKIRSTKLEDSAMYFCASNEGLQGDTGELFFGEGSRLTVL.

The CDR3 DNA sequence: TGTGCCTGGAGTAACGGGAATCAGCCCCAGCATTTT. This sequence encodes CAWSNGNQPQHF. The rearrangement joins TRBV30 to TRBJ1-5; D gene unclear. V lost 2 bases and J 4 bases, leaving 6 bases between the germline ends. Germline lookup yields CDR1 GTSNPN and CDR2 SVGIG (reference sequence). This CDR3 region has 12 residues.

Of note for this clone: Other DNA sequences in the same sample also yield this CDR3. J is TRBJ2-2 and V is TRBV27; D unclear. V lost 5 bases to trimming and J lost 5 bases, with 3 bases between them. This CDR3 spans 11 amino acids. Per germline, CDR1 MNHEY and CDR2 SMNVEV (reference sequence). The CDR3 DNA sequence: TGTGCCAGCAGTCTTACCGGGGAGCTGTTTTTT. It yields the protein CASSLTGELFF.

The rearrangement links TRBV7-2 to TRBJ2-1, with 8 bases aligning to TRBD2. CDR1 and CDR2 from the germline V gene are SGHTA and FQGNSA. Unmatched junction bases numbered 3, after V lost 1 base and J lost 7 bases. CDR3 length: 14 residues. The CDR3 nucleotides read TGTGCCAGCAGCTTAGTGGGCGGGAGGAATGAGCAGTTCTTC. Protein product: CASSLVGGRNEQFF. The complete variable domain, with remaining parts taken from reference TRBV7-2 and TRBJ2-1, reads GAGVSQSPSNKVTEKGKDVELRCDPISGHTALYWYRQSLGQGLEFLIYFQGNSAPDKSGLPSDRFSAERTGGSVSTLTIQRTQQEDSAVYLCASSLVGGRNEQFFGPGTRLTVL.

This clone has just a few counts. DNA for the CDR3: TGTGCCAGCAGTCCAAGCGGGACCTACAATGAGCAGTTCTTC. Translation gives CASSPSGTYNEQFF. V gene TRBV27 combines with J gene TRBJ2-1; 7 bases are a match to TRBD2. The V gene end was trimmed by 5 bases and the J gene end by 2 bases; junction bases not matched to a gene: 3. The CDR3 length is 14 residues. Germline CDR1 reads MNHEY; CDR2 reads SMNVEV (reference sequence).

In this sample, this clone turned up a few times. The V gene is TRBV6-5, the J gene TRBJ1-1; no clear D gene. Germline CDR1 and CDR2: MNHEY and SVGAGI. This CDR3 region has 13 residues. V lost 0 bases and J lost 7, with 9 bases in between. The CDR3 here is CASSYSSGNEAFF. The CDR3 region has the DNA TGTGCCAGCAGTTACTCGTCCGGTAATGAAGCTTTCTTT.

The chain joins TRBV10-3 to TRBJ1-2; 9 nucleotides match TRBD1. The V segment lost 6 bases and the J segment 11 bases; nucleotides outside the gene matches: 4. This CDR3 is 11 amino acids long. Germline V gene data show CDR1 as ENHRY and CDR2 as SYGVKD. As DNA, the CDR3 is TGTGCCATCAGCAGGGACAGGGTTTACACCTTC. This gives the protein CAISRDRVYTF.

This chain uses TRBV6-6 with TRBJ1-3, with no clear D. The CDR3 extends over 14 amino acids. The germline V and J ends were trimmed by 1 base and 0 bases, with 4 bases remaining between them. CDR1 and CDR2 from the germline V gene are MNHNY and SVGAGI (reference sequence). CDR3 nucleotides: TGTGCCAGCAGTTACTACAGCTCTGGAAACACCATATATTTT. Encoded protein: CASSYYSSGNTIYF.

The chain has TRBV4-1 and TRBJ2-5, with 10 positions matching TRBD2. V shed 1 base, J shed 5 bases, and the junction held 7 bases outside the gene matches. Germline V lookup: CDR1 MGHRA, CDR2 YSYEKL. This CDR3 is built from 16 residues. CDR3: CASSQVGLAGVETQYF. CDR3 in DNA: TGCGCCAGCAGCCAAGTTGGGCTAGCGGGGGTTGAGACCCAGTACTTC.

The chain employs TRBV10-3 and TRBJ1-1; the D gene is possibly TRBD1 (5 bases). Looked up from germline, CDR1 is ENHRY and CDR2 is SYGVKD. V was pared by 2 bases and J by 3 bases, with 7 bases between. This CDR3 region has 13 residues. The CDR3 region is CAISEGRDTEAFF. The DNA for the CDR3 is TGTGCCATCAGTGAGGGCAGGGACACTGAAGCTTTCTTT.

V gene TRBV2 combines with J gene TRBJ2-3; a possible D gene is TRBD2 (5 bases). The CDR3 is made up of 14 amino acids. Trimming shortened V by 6 bases and J by 5 bases, and 15 bases separated the two germline ends. Per the germline V gene, CDR1 is SNHLY and CDR2 is FYNNEI. The CDR3 nucleotides are TGTGCCAGCAGCCCGACTACCCCGGGAGATACGCAGTATTTT. Encoded protein: CASSPTTPGDTQYF.

A remark on this clone: The junction departs from germline at one end; a sequencing error may be responsible. The rearrangement joins TRBV7-9 to TRBJ1-1; no clear D. The CDR3 covers 12 residues. Germline CDR1 and CDR2: SEHNR and FQNEAQ (reference sequence). In nucleotides, the CDR3 is TGTTCCAGCAGTCTAGATTACACTGAAGCTTTCTTT. This sequence encodes CSSSLDYTEAFF.

The V gene is TRBV6-1, the J gene TRBJ2-2; D is perhaps TRBD1 (6 bases). CDR1 and CDR2 from the germline V gene are MNHNS and SASEGT. V was clipped by 3 bases and J by 5 bases, with 19 bases between them. The CDR3 runs to 17 residues. The CDR3 reads CASSEKDRQRSTGELFF. DNA for the CDR3: TGTGCCAGCAGTGAGAAAGACAGGCAAAGGTCAACCGGGGAGCTGTTTTTT.

V gene TRBV10-3 combines with J gene TRBJ2-1; a weak D match, TRBD2 (6 bases). Trimming took 4 bases from V and 8 from J, leaving 12 bases between them. CDR1 is ENHRY, CDR2 SYGVKD, per germline. The CDR3 totals 13 residues. CDR3 sequence reads: CAISAGGWDEQFF. CDR3 in DNA: TGTGCCATCAGTGCCGGAGGGTGGGATGAGCAGTTCTTC.

The chain recombines TRBV2 with TRBJ1-1; 7 nucleotides line up with TRBD1. V lost 5 bases, J lost 4 bases, and 1 base stayed unmatched. The CDR3 sequence is 12 residues long. In germline, CDR1 is SNHLY, CDR2 FYNNEI. In nucleotides, the CDR3 is TGTGCCAGCAGTAAGGGGGCCACTGAAGCTTTCTTT. Amino acids: CASSKGATEAFF.

The chain employs TRBV5-1 and TRBJ1-6; D not resolved. This CDR3 comprises 14 residues. Trimming took 0 bases from V and 5 from J, leaving 6 bases between them. In germline, CDR1 is SGHRS, CDR2 YFSETQ. The CDR3 region is CASSLDTDNSPLHF. The CDR3 DNA follows: TGCGCCAGCAGCTTGGACACCGATAATTCACCCCTCCACTTT.

The rearrangement joins TRBV28 to TRBJ2-3; D gene uncertain. In germline, CDR1 is MDHEN, CDR2 SYDVKM. The CDR3 covers 12 residues. Trimming left V 5 bases short and J 12 bases short, with 15 bases between. This CDR3 is CASSKPPSQQYF. In DNA, the CDR3 is TGTGCCAGCAGTAAACCCCCTTCACAACAGTATTTT.

This clone was observed a few times. The CDR3: CASSYKIAGRTDTQYF. The CDR3 DNA is TGTGCCAGCAGTTACAAGATAGCGGGAAGGACAGATACGCAGTATTTT. The chain is built from TRBV6-5 and TRBJ2-3; 8 bases fit TRBD2. Germline V gene lookup returns CDR1 MNHEY and CDR2 SVGAGI. With V trimmed by 2 bases and J by 3 bases, 7 bases remained unmatched. The CDR3 has 16 residues.

The V gene is TRBV5-5, the J gene TRBJ2-3; 11 bases agree with TRBD2. Germline assignment: CDR1 SGHKS and CDR2 YYEKEE (reference sequence). The CDR3 is made up of 14 amino acids. The V segment lost 4 bases and the J segment 4 bases; nucleotides outside the gene matches: 2. The CDR3 nucleotides read TGTGCCAGCAGCCAACTAGCGGGGGCAGATACGCAGTATTTT. Encoded protein: CASSQLAGADTQYF.

The chain recombines TRBV5-1 with TRBJ2-3, with 9 bases that match TRBD1. There are 15 residues in the CDR3. In germline, CDR1 is SGHRS, CDR2 YFSETQ. The trim removed 3 bases at V and 3 bases at J, leaving 5 bases unmatched. Here the CDR3 reads CASSSADRGTDTQYF. The CDR3 nucleotides read TGCGCCAGCAGCTCCGCGGACAGGGGTACAGATACGCAGTATTTT.

This chain joins TRBV29-1 and TRBJ2-1; 7 bases map to TRBD2. Trimming removed 2 bases from V and 8 bases from J; junction bases left unmatched: 15. The CDR3 runs to 16 residues. CDR1 and CDR2 from the germline V gene are SQVTM and ANQGSEA. CDR3 sequence (DNA): TGCAGCGTTGAACCCCAGGGAGTTCGGGGGGTCTATGAGCAGTTCTTC. Protein: CSVEPQGVRGVYEQFF.

This clone has a single count. The rearrangement links TRBV28 to TRBJ1-2; 8 bases line up with TRBD1. Germline CDR1 MDHEN, CDR2 SYDVKM. V was pared by 5 bases and J by 4 bases, with 6 bases of the junction left unmatched. This CDR3 contains 14 residues. The CDR3 DNA reads TGTGCCAGCAGTCTACAGGGGGTAGGCTATGGCTACACCTTC. It is translated as CASSLQGVGYGYTF.